This T cell receptor (beta chain) stems from a study of CD8+ T cells in alopecia areata. Treatment described: oral pan-JAK inhibitor, 5-10 mg twice daily. The ends were cut back, 0 bases at V and 9 bases at J, with 15 bases in the middle. The CDR3 has 15 amino acids. Germline CDR1 and CDR2: SGHTA and FQGNSA. Reverse transcription of extracted RNA yielded cDNA, which provided the sequencing template. Only in-frame clones appear in the TCRdb table, and some are missing; sequencing was by immunoSEQ multiplex PCR. The profile shows about 210,000 clones, 64% of them singletons. Sequencing used CD4+ T cells sorted from blood, obtained at week 4, from a patient treated with tofacitinib. The sequence was collected from a human donor with alopecia areata. The rearrangement uses TRBV7-2 and TRBJ2-4; D remains unclear. CDR3: CASSLAQFPTGIQYF. CDR3 bases: TGTGCCAGCAGCTTAGCCCAGTTCCCTACTGGCATTCAGTACTTC. Looking up the rest from reference TRBV7-2 and TRBJ2-4 gives the full variable domain: GAGVSQSPSNKVTEKGKDVELRCDPISGHTALYWYRQSLGQGLEFLIYFQGNSAPDKSGLPSDRFSAERTGGSVSTLTIQRTQQEDSAVYLCASSLAQFPTGIQYFGAGTRLSVL.